The next 20 T cell receptor beta chains were all read from a single sample in a study of cytomegalovirus exposure and HLA in healthy donors. Clones were read by immunoSEQ multiplex PCR, and TCRdb kept only the in-frame ones, dropping some. The sample has fewer than 250,000 clones, more than 75% seen once. Input material: PBMCs. The receptors originated from a man between 18 and 29 years old in good health and CMV-seronegative.

The chain links TRBV5-1 to TRBJ1-4, with 11 bases identical to TRBD1. The CDR3 runs 16 residues. V dropped 7 bases and J dropped 3; count of bases not matched to a gene: 8. Germline assignment: CDR1 SGHRS and CDR2 YFSETQ. For the CDR3, the DNA is TGCGCCAGCGGACAGGGGGCGGCTCGTCCTAATGAAAAACTGTTTTTT. Translation: CASGQGAARPNEKLFF.

Here the CDR3 reads CASSPLPLAGVDEQYF. The CDR3 DNA follows: TGTGCCAGCAGCCCTCTACCTCTAGCGGGAGTTGACGAGCAGTACTTC. The chain uses TRBV13 and TRBJ2-7, with 10 bases that match TRBD2. The CDR3 length is 16 residues. Germline-derived CDR1 and CDR2 are PRHDT and FYEKMQ (reference sequence). J lost 5 bases, V lost 5 bases, and 12 bases had no gene match.

The gene calls are TRBV27 and TRBJ2-7; 7 nucleotides match TRBD2. Germline-derived CDR1 and CDR2 are MNHEY and SMNVEV (reference sequence). V gave up 4 bases and J gave up 3 bases; unmatched junction bases: 3. The length of the CDR3 is 13 residues. The CDR3 DNA is TGTGCCAGCAGTTACCAGCGGGACTACGAGCAGTACTTC. This gives the protein CASSYQRDYEQYF.

The chain joins TRBV4-3 to TRBJ2-5; 11 nucleotides agree with TRBD1. This CDR3 is 13 amino acids long. Germline assignment: CDR1 LGHNA and CDR2 YSLEER. With V trimmed by 4 bases and J by 8 bases, 3 bases remained unmatched. CDR3 protein: CASSPGTGGTQYF. CDR3 DNA sequence: TGCGCCAGCAGCCCTGGGACAGGGGGTACCCAGTACTTC.

The chain couples TRBV19 to TRBJ2-7; D may be TRBD2 (6 bases). Trimming cost V 5 bases and J 2 bases, with 10 bases left between them. Looked up from germline, CDR1 is LNHDA and CDR2 is SQIVND (reference sequence). The CDR3 runs 13 residues. The CDR3 DNA reads TGTGCCAGTAGTCCGGGACTCACCTACGAGCAGTACTTC. Its translation is CASSPGLTYEQYF. The variable domain in full, completed from reference TRBV19 and TRBJ2-7, reads DGGITQSPKYLFRKEGQNVTLSCEQNLNHDAMYWYRQDPGQGLRLIYYSQIVNDFQKGDIAEGYSVSREKKESFPLTVTSAQKNPTAFYLCASSPGLTYEQYFGPGTRLTVT.

The chain couples TRBV19 to TRBJ2-7, with 8 positions matching TRBD1. V dropped 7 bases and J dropped 1; count of bases not matched to a gene: 9. CDR3 length: 15 residues. Germline CDR1 LNHDA, CDR2 SQIVND (reference sequence). The CDR3 protein is CASTKDREGSYEQYF. The CDR3 DNA is TGTGCCAGTACTAAGGACAGGGAAGGATCCTACGAGCAGTACTTC.

The rearrangement links TRBV7-9 to TRBJ2-3; tentative D call: TRBD1 (5 bases). The germline V gene has CDR1 SEHNR and CDR2 FQNEAQ (reference sequence). Trimming stripped 2 bases from V and 2 bases from J, with 14 bases between. CDR3 length equals 16 residues. The CDR3 reads CASSLWGQAYTDTQYF. The DNA of the CDR3 is TGTGCCAGCAGCTTATGGGGCCAGGCATACACAGATACGCAGTATTTT.

The chain combines TRBV5-1 with TRBJ1-6; D is perhaps TRBD1 (5 bases). V shed 0 bases and J shed 10 bases, with 14 bases lying between them. Per germline, CDR1 SGHRS and CDR2 YFSETQ. The length of the CDR3 is 15 residues. Here the CDR3 DNA reads TGCGCCAGCAGCTTGGGTTCGGGGGATCGGTCACCCCTCCACTTT. It is translated as CASSLGSGDRSPLHF.

This clone has only a few counts. The chain couples TRBV19 to TRBJ2-7; 12 bases match TRBD2. Germline CDR1 reads LNHDA; CDR2 reads SQIVND (reference sequence). CDR3 length: 14 amino acids. Trimming took 5 bases from V and 6 from J; bases not matched to a gene: 5. CDR3 bases: TGTGCCAGTAGTCTCCGGACTAGCGGGATCGAGCAGTACTTC. It translates to CASSLRTSGIEQYF.

This chain connects TRBV5-1 to TRBJ2-7; TRBD1 aligns across 10 bases. The CDR3 runs to 13 residues. V lost 5 bases to trimming and J lost 3 bases; unmatched junction nucleotides: 2. In germline, CDR1 is SGHRS, CDR2 YFSETQ. The CDR3 nucleotides are TGCGCCAGCAGTTGGACAGGGGGCTACGAGCAGTACTTC. Amino acids: CASSWTGGYEQYF.

The rearrangement links TRBV4-3 to TRBJ2-1, with D perhaps matching TRBD1 (6 bases). Trimming cost V 4 bases and J 4 bases, with 14 bases left between them. The V gene's germline CDR1 is LGHNA and CDR2 YSLEER. CDR3 length: 15 amino acids. CDR3 DNA sequence: TGCGCCAGCAGCCGGGACACCTACCCATACAATGAGCAGTTCTTC. Translation gives CASSRDTYPYNEQFF.

The rearrangement joins TRBV6-5 to TRBJ1-1; D is possibly TRBD1 (5 bases). CDR3 length equals 15 residues. Germline lookup yields CDR1 MNHEY and CDR2 SVGAGI. V was pared by 2 bases and J by 1 base, with 11 bases between. The CDR3 nucleotides are TGTGCCAGCAGTTACCTCGGGGGGAAGAACACTGAAGCTTTCTTT. Its translation is CASSYLGGKNTEAFF.

This rearrangement joins TRBV30 to TRBJ2-2, with 13 positions matching TRBD2. Unmatched junction bases numbered 19, after V lost 4 bases and J lost 8 bases. The length of the CDR3 is 19 residues. Germline lookup yields CDR1 GTSNPN and CDR2 SVGIG (reference sequence). CDR3 DNA sequence: TGTGCCTGGACCCAACCCCACGTACTAGCGGGAGGGTGGGGAGGGGAGCTGTTTTTT. Its protein product is CAWTQPHVLAGGWGGELFF.

This clone has just one count. The V and J genes are TRBV5-1 and TRBJ2-5, with 9 bases identical to TRBD2. The V and J ends lost 1 base and 3 bases, in that order; junction bases with no gene match: 7. Germline CDR1 reads SGHRS; CDR2 reads YFSETQ. The CDR3 runs 16 residues. The chain's CDR3 is CASSLIHGGGEETQYF. In DNA, the CDR3 is TGCGCCAGCAGCTTGATACATGGCGGGGGGGAAGAGACCCAGTACTTC.

This clone was counted a few times. V usage is TRBV6-6 and J usage is TRBJ1-2; TRBD1 matches 8 bases. CDR3 length: 14 residues. V shed 8 bases, J shed 4 bases, and the junction held 9 bases outside the gene matches. Germline V gene sequence: CDR1 MNHNY, CDR2 SVGAGI (reference sequence). CDR3 protein: CASYSRDRTYGYTF. DNA for the CDR3: TGTGCCAGCTATTCCCGGGACAGGACCTATGGCTACACCTTC.

This clone was seen more than once but under ten times. The chain recombines TRBV7-2 with TRBJ1-6, with a possible D match to TRBD1 (6 bases). The CDR3 runs 17 residues. Germline CDR1 and CDR2: SGHTA and FQGNSA. Deletions cut 2 bases from V and 2 bases from J, with 13 bases between. The CDR3 nucleotides read TGTGCCAGCAGCTTATACGGACAGATGACCTATAATTCACCCCTCCACTTT. This sequence encodes CASSLYGQMTYNSPLHF.

The rearrangement joins TRBV7-8 to TRBJ2-7; 9 bases fit TRBD1. In germline, CDR1 is SGHVS, CDR2 FQNEAQ. The CDR3 covers 14 residues. Trimming removed 1 base from V and 2 bases from J; junction bases left unmatched: 0. CDR3 protein: CASSLGTGAYEQYF. The CDR3 DNA reads TGTGCCAGCAGCTTAGGGACAGGGGCCTACGAGCAGTACTTC.

The chain couples TRBV5-1 to TRBJ2-3, with TRBD2 matching 13 bases. CDR3 length equals 16 residues. CDR1 and CDR2 from the germline V gene are SGHRS and YFSETQ. The V gene end was trimmed by 4 bases and the J gene end by 4 bases; junction bases not matched to a gene: 6. The CDR3 region has the DNA TGCGCCAGCAGCACCGGGACTAGCGGGATCTCAGATACGCAGTATTTT. Amino acids: CASSTGTSGISDTQYF.

The chain links TRBV28 to TRBJ1-1; D call uncertain. V was clipped by 6 bases and J by 11 bases, with 16 bases between them. CDR3 length: 12 residues. Germline CDR1 MDHEN, CDR2 SYDVKM. CDR3 protein: CASSSDGVWAFF. CDR3 nucleotides: TGTGCCAGCAGCTCTGACGGGGTGTGGGCTTTCTTT.

The genes are TRBV4-3 and TRBJ1-2; D uncertain. V was trimmed by 3 bases and J by 7 bases, leaving 24 bases between them. The V gene's germline CDR1 is LGHNA and CDR2 YSLEER. The CDR3 sequence is 17 residues long. CDR3: CASSQRLFREGLFGYTF. CDR3 sequence (DNA): TGCGCCAGCAGCCAGAGACTTTTCCGGGAAGGTTTATTTGGCTACACCTTC.